A single sample is the source of the 18 T cell receptor beta chains below, sequenced in a study of blood T cell repertoires in COVID-19 (TCRdb year 2020). The method behind the library was the immunoSEQ multiplex PCR assay. TCRdb holds this immuneACCESS table with in-frame rearrangements only. Some clones are missing; in checked studies, unresolved V genes explain under half, and the rest has no known cause. The sample table shows about 300,000 clones, and more than 70% are seen once. Under 8% of the sample is taken by the ten largest. Sequencing used peripheral blood. The receptors come from a woman aged 25 to 39 who had recovered from COVID-19.

This rearrangement joins TRBV7-3 to TRBJ2-3; 11 bases map to TRBD2. J was trimmed by 4 bases and V by 3 bases; bases with no gene match: 9. CDR1 SGHTA and CDR2 FQGTGA come from the germline V gene. The CDR3 loop spans 17 amino acids. The CDR3 nucleotides are TGTGCCAGCAGCTTGATACTAGCGGGGGAAAGCCCAGATACGCAGTATTTT. Amino acids: CASSLILAGESPDTQYF. Complete variable domain (other parts from reference TRBV7-3 and TRBJ2-3): GAGVSQTPSNKVTEKGKYVELRCDPISGHTALYWYRQSLGQGPEFLIYFQGTGAADDSGLPNDRFFAVRPEGSVSTLKIQRTERGDSAVYLCASSLILAGESPDTQYFGPGTRLTVL.

The gene calls are TRBV18 and TRBJ2-5; the match to TRBD2 covers 8 bases. J was trimmed by 5 bases and V by 3 bases; bases with no gene match: 8. CDR1 and CDR2 from the germline V gene are KGHSH and LQKENI. The CDR3 loop spans 15 amino acids. Here the CDR3 reads CASSPGAGDRETQYF. The CDR3 bases are TGTGCCAGCTCACCGGGAGCGGGGGATCGGGAGACCCAGTACTTC.

V and J are TRBV18 and TRBJ2-3, with 10 nucleotides matching TRBD1. The J segment lost 2 bases and the V segment lost 6 bases, leaving 5 bases of the junction unmatched. The germline gives CDR1 KGHSH, CDR2 LQKENI. The CDR3 length is 15 residues. CDR3 bases: TGTGCCAGCTCTCGCGGGACAGGGGTCACAGATACGCAGTATTTT. Its translation: CASSRGTGVTDTQYF.

The chain joins TRBV19 to TRBJ2-7; the D gene is possibly TRBD1 (6 bases). The germline V gene encodes CDR1 LNHDA and CDR2 SQIVND (reference sequence). The CDR3 length is 14 residues. Trimming shortened V by 0 bases and J by 2 bases, and 8 bases separated the two germline ends. This CDR3 reads CASSIEQGPYEQYF. CDR3 coding DNA: TGTGCCAGTAGTATAGAACAGGGCCCCTACGAGCAGTACTTC.

The chain carries TRBV19 and TRBJ1-2; TRBD1 agrees at 8 bases. Trimming cost V 5 bases and J 5 bases; bases outside gene matches: 4. The CDR3 spans 13 residues. Germline assignment: CDR1 LNHDA and CDR2 SQIVND (reference sequence). The CDR3 loop reads CASSAWTGYGYTF. CDR3 nucleotide sequence: TGTGCCAGTAGTGCCTGGACAGGGTATGGCTACACCTTC. Using reference TRBV19 and TRBJ1-2 for the parts outside the CDR3, the full variable domain is DGGITQSPKYLFRKEGQNVTLSCEQNLNHDAMYWYRQDPGQGLRLIYYSQIVNDFQKGDIAEGYSVSREKKESFPLTVTSAQKNPTAFYLCASSAWTGYGYTFGSGTRLTVV.

This clone has a handful of counts. The chain recombines TRBV7-9 with TRBJ1-6, with D possibly matching TRBD1 (5 bases). Trimming stripped 5 bases from V and 14 bases from J, with 13 bases between. Germline V gene lookup returns CDR1 SEHNR and CDR2 FQNEAQ (reference sequence). The CDR3 is 12 amino acids. The DNA for the CDR3 is TGTGCCAGCAGCCCCCAAGGGGAGGCCCTCCACTTT. This sequence encodes CASSPQGEALHF.

The V gene is TRBV18, the J gene TRBJ2-7, with 10 bases lining up with TRBD1. Germline values: CDR1 KGHSH, CDR2 LQKENI. This CDR3 comprises 18 residues. Losses at the gene ends were 3 bases for V and 5 bases for J; bases not matched to a gene: 16. In DNA form, the CDR3 reads TGTGCCAGCTCACCCCTCCCGGGACAGGGGTCCCCGGAAAACGAGCAGTACTTC. Protein sequence: CASSPLPGQGSPENEQYF.

In this sample, this clone turned up a few times. One end of the junction does not line up with germline, which may come from a read error. The rearrangement links TRBV19 to TRBJ1-1, with 8 nucleotides matching TRBD1. The CDR3 consists of 13 residues. Per germline, CDR1 LNHDA and CDR2 SQIVND (reference sequence). The CDR3 DNA is TGTGCCACTAGTCAGGGGGCGAGGGCTCGGGCTTTCTTT. Translation: CATSQGARARAFF.

CDR3 loop: CASSTDRKGYTF. The CDR3 DNA sequence: TGTGCCAGCAGTACGGACAGAAAAGGCTACACCTTC. V gene TRBV6-5 combines with J gene TRBJ1-2; TRBD1 is a possible D gene (6 bases). Germline V gene sequence: CDR1 MNHEY, CDR2 SVGAGI. Trimming removed 5 bases at V and 8 bases at J, with 12 bases between. This CDR3 is built from 12 residues.

V is TRBV4-3 and J is TRBJ1-2, with 9 bases identical to TRBD1. The ends lost 2 bases at V and 4 bases at J; junction bases unmatched: 5. The CDR3 is made up of 15 amino acids. Germline V CDR1 and CDR2: LGHNA, YSLEER. CDR3 sequence: CASSQPGQGRYGYTF. The CDR3 DNA is TGCGCCAGCAGCCAACCGGGACAGGGCCGCTATGGCTACACCTTC.

This clone was picked up a small number of times. Within the sample, other DNA sequences also encode this same CDR3. The rearrangement uses TRBV15 and TRBJ1-5; D is unclear. Looked up from germline, CDR1 is LNHNV and CDR2 is YYDKDF (reference sequence). CDR3 length: 15 amino acids. The V gene lost 0 bases and the J gene lost 1 base, with 7 bases spanning the gap. The CDR3 DNA reads TGTGCCACCAGCAGAGATCGGGGAAGCAATCAGCCCCAGCATTTT. It specifies CATSRDRGSNQPQHF.

The rearrangement uses TRBV19 and TRBJ1-1; 7 bases map to TRBD1. The CDR3 has 13 amino acids. Germline V gene sequence: CDR1 LNHDA, CDR2 SQIVND (reference sequence). V lost 3 bases to trimming and J lost 5 bases; unmatched junction nucleotides: 3. CDR3 protein: CASSIDRETEAFF. CDR3 coding DNA: TGTGCCAGTAGTATCGACAGGGAAACTGAAGCTTTCTTT.

V gene TRBV28 combines with J gene TRBJ1-1, with D tentatively TRBD1 (5 bases). The germline V gene encodes CDR1 MDHEN and CDR2 SYDVKM. The length of the CDR3 is 17 residues. The germline V and J ends were trimmed by 2 bases and 0 bases, with 16 bases remaining between them. CDR3 in amino acids: CASSLRASGGMNTEAFF. CDR3 in DNA: TGTGCCAGCAGTTTAAGGGCATCGGGGGGAATGAACACTGAAGCTTTCTTT.

V is TRBV6-5 and J is TRBJ2-3; 7 bases fit TRBD1. CDR3 length: 16 amino acids. V was clipped by 0 bases and J by 4 bases; unmatched bases: 7. Germline CDR1 is MNHEY and CDR2 is SVGAGI. The CDR3 bases are TGTGCCAGCAGTTACTCGACAGGGATAAGCCCAGATACGCAGTATTTT. It is translated as CASSYSTGISPDTQYF.

The V and J genes are TRBV27 and TRBJ2-1, with 10 positions matching TRBD1. The germline gives CDR1 MNHEY, CDR2 SMNVEV (reference sequence). This CDR3 has 17 amino acids. V was pared by 1 base and J by 8 bases, with 11 bases of the junction left unmatched. The DNA for the CDR3 is TGTGCCAGCAGTTTATATCGCCCCCGACAGGGGGCTCATGAGCAGTTCTTC. Translation: CASSLYRPRQGAHEQFF.

The V call is TRBV6-1, the J call TRBJ2-1; TRBD2 aligns across 8 bases. The CDR3 has 17 amino acids. V lost 2 bases and J lost 0; bases outside the gene matches: 6. CDR1 and CDR2 (germline): MNHNS, SASEGT. As DNA, the CDR3 is TGTGCCAGCAGTGAACGGGGGGGTAGCAGCTCCTACAATGAGCAGTTCTTC. Protein product: CASSERGGSSSYNEQFF.

The chain carries TRBV11-2 and TRBJ1-2; TRBD1 agrees at 9 bases. The trim removed 4 bases at V and 2 bases at J, leaving 11 bases unmatched. The CDR3 consists of 17 residues. Germline V gene lookup returns CDR1 SGHAT and CDR2 FQNNGV. CDR3 region: CASSSRFGQGKNYGYTF. The CDR3 DNA follows: TGTGCCAGCAGCTCGCGGTTCGGACAGGGGAAGAACTATGGCTACACCTTC.

This clone has a count of ten or more. This specimen includes other DNA sequences encoding the same CDR3. The J gene is TRBJ2-7, the V gene TRBV3-1 (or the pseudogene TRBV3-2); weak D call: TRBD2 (5 bases). The CDR3 totals 12 residues. Germline-derived CDR1 and CDR2 are LGHDT and YNNKEL (reference sequence). V gave up 6 bases and J gave up 3 bases, with 9 bases separating them. CDR3 DNA sequence: TGTGCCAGCAGTCAACGGGGCTACGAGCAGTACTTC. Encoded protein: CASSQRGYEQYF.